This entry lists 18 T cell receptor beta chains sequenced from one sample in a study of blood T cell repertoires in COVID-19. Clones were sequenced by immunoSEQ multiplex PCR, and TCRdb holds only the in-frame ones, with some missing. The table lists about 140,000 clones, more than 85% of them singletons, with about 3.2% in the top ten. Material for sequencing was peripheral blood. The receptor source for this set is a man in his 60s with active or convalescent COVID-19.

The chain employs TRBV24-1 and TRBJ1-1, with a weak D call TRBD1 (6 bases). Trimming removed 7 bases at V and 6 bases at J, with 14 bases between. CDR3 size: 13 residues. CDR1 is KGHDR, CDR2 SFDVKD, per germline. The CDR3 spells CATSQGSGAEAFF. CDR3 in DNA: TGTGCCACCAGCCAGGGGAGTGGGGCTGAAGCTTTCTTT.

The chain uses TRBV7-9 and TRBJ2-7; TRBD1 matches 9 bases. Germline assignment: CDR1 SEHNR and CDR2 FQNEAQ (reference sequence). This CDR3 is 17 amino acids long. Losses at the gene ends were 0 bases for V and 4 bases for J; bases not matched to a gene: 10. Here the CDR3 reads CASSLARAQGAEYEQYF. CDR3 in DNA: TGTGCCAGCAGCTTAGCGCGGGCACAGGGGGCGGAATACGAGCAGTACTTC.

This clone was counted a single time. This chain links TRBV5-4 with TRBJ2-2; 8 bases align to TRBD2. Germline CDR1 SGHNT, CDR2 YYREEE (reference sequence). The CDR3 runs 16 residues. Trimming took 5 bases from V and 7 from J; bases not matched to a gene: 13. This CDR3 reads CASRPAGGPQVGELFF. CDR3 coding DNA: TGTGCCAGCAGGCCGGCGGGGGGCCCACAGGTCGGGGAGCTGTTTTTT.

V usage is TRBV28 and J usage is TRBJ1-6; 10 bases fit TRBD1. The germline CDR1 and CDR2 sequences are MDHEN and SYDVKM. V was clipped by 8 bases and J by 2 bases; unmatched bases: 6. The CDR3 is 16 residues long. CDR3 DNA sequence: TGTGCCAGCGCTGGGGGGACAGGGGCCTATAATTCACCCCTCCACTTT. Its translation is CASAGGTGAYNSPLHF.

The genes are TRBV19 and TRBJ2-7; 7 nucleotides match TRBD1. V lost 4 bases and J lost 0; bases outside the gene matches: 6. The germline gives CDR1 LNHDA, CDR2 SQIVND (reference sequence). The CDR3 sequence is 15 residues long. The CDR3 spells CASSTRGQSSYEQYF. As DNA, the CDR3 is TGTGCCAGTAGTACAAGGGGGCAGAGCTCCTACGAGCAGTACTTC.

The rearrangement joins TRBV18 to TRBJ1-6; 9 bases match TRBD1. The ends lost 0 bases at V and 6 bases at J; junction bases unmatched: 3. The germline gives CDR1 KGHSH, CDR2 LQKENI. The CDR3 contains 16 residues. This CDR3 is CASSPPGQGGNSPLHF. Written as DNA, the CDR3 is TGTGCCAGCTCACCACCGGGACAGGGTGGTAATTCACCCCTCCACTTT.

The chain has TRBV9 and TRBJ2-3; tentative D call: TRBD1 (5 bases). V lost 4 bases and J 0 bases, leaving 15 bases between the germline ends. CDR1 and CDR2 from the germline V gene are SGDLS and YYNGEE. The CDR3 consists of 16 residues. The CDR3 region has the DNA TGTGCCAGCAGCACCCCGACAGTTTCTAGCACAGATACGCAGTATTTT. Translated, it gives CASSTPTVSSTDTQYF.

The chain joins TRBV10-3 to TRBJ1-1; 11 bases align to TRBD1. Germline V gene data show CDR1 as ENHRY and CDR2 as SYGVKD. The CDR3 covers 15 residues. V lost 5 bases to trimming and J lost 3 bases; unmatched junction nucleotides: 5. CDR3 DNA sequence: TGTGCCATCAGTCCTCGGGACAGGGGGGACACTGAAGCTTTCTTT. It encodes CAISPRDRGDTEAFF.

The V gene is TRBV12-5, the J gene TRBJ1-2; D call uncertain. CDR3 size: 16 residues. The ends were cut back, 2 bases at V and 0 bases at J, with 13 bases in the middle. Germline lookup yields CDR1 LGHNT and CDR2 FRNRAP. CDR3 amino acids: CASGLIPWRANYGYTF. CDR3 sequence (DNA): TGTGCTAGTGGTTTGATCCCCTGGCGGGCTAACTATGGCTACACCTTC.

The chain has TRBV24-1 and TRBJ1-1; D not resolved. The V end lost 1 base, the J end lost 3 bases, and 5 bases lay between the germline ends. This CDR3 is built from 13 residues. Germline V gives CDR1 KGHDR, CDR2 SFDVKD. DNA for the CDR3: TGTGCCACCAGTGATTTTCCGTACACTGAAGCTTTCTTT. It yields the protein CATSDFPYTEAFF.

The chain joins TRBV10-3 to TRBJ1-5; 10 positions agree with TRBD1. The CDR3 contains 16 residues. CDR1 and CDR2 from the germline V gene are ENHRY and SYGVKD. Losses at the gene ends were 3 bases for V and 5 bases for J; bases not matched to a gene: 7. CDR3 bases: TGTGCCATCAGTGAAGGGACAGGGGTGGGGGATCAGCCCCAGCATTTT. Translation: CAISEGTGVGDQPQHF.

This clone occurred a few times. The chain carries TRBV4-3 and TRBJ2-2; 7 nucleotides line up with TRBD2. CDR3 length: 17 amino acids. Trimming removed 2 bases from V and 7 bases from J; junction bases left unmatched: 13. Germline CDR1 is LGHNA and CDR2 is YSLEER. The CDR3 region is CASSQLGREDGGGELFF. The CDR3, as DNA: TGCGCCAGCAGCCAACTAGGGAGGGAGGATGGAGGCGGGGAGCTGTTTTTT.

The chain joins TRBV10-3 to TRBJ2-1; TRBD1 matches 7 bases. J gave up 3 bases and V 4 bases, and 3 bases lay outside the gene matches. Germline V gene lookup returns CDR1 ENHRY and CDR2 SYGVKD. CDR3 length: 14 residues. The CDR3, as DNA: TGTGCCATCAGTGGGAGGACAGGCTACAATGAGCAGTTCTTC. Translated, it gives CAISGRTGYNEQFF.

The J gene is TRBJ2-5, the V gene TRBV2, with 11 bases identical to TRBD2. The CDR3 length is 15 residues. The germline gives CDR1 SNHLY, CDR2 FYNNEI. With V trimmed by 4 bases and J by 3 bases, 4 bases remained unmatched. CDR3 DNA sequence: TGTGCCAGCAGTGCTCGACTAGCGGGAAAAGAGACCCAGTACTTC. It is translated as CASSARLAGKETQYF.

The chain joins TRBV10-3 to TRBJ2-7; the D is unclear. This CDR3 has 15 residues. The germline V gene encodes CDR1 ENHRY and CDR2 SYGVKD. Trimming shortened V by 0 bases and J by 0 bases, and 9 bases separated the two germline ends. The CDR3 DNA follows: TGTGCCATCAGTGAGTCTTACGTACTCTCCTACGAGCAGTACTTC. This gives the protein CAISESYVLSYEQYF.

The V gene is TRBV24-1, the J gene TRBJ2-1; TRBD1 aligns across 8 bases. The germline V gene encodes CDR1 KGHDR and CDR2 SFDVKD. The length of the CDR3 is 14 residues. J was trimmed by 7 bases and V by 2 bases; bases with no gene match: 3. CDR3 nucleotide sequence: TGTGCCACCAGTGATTCCTGGACAGGGAATGAGCAGTTCTTC. Protein sequence: CATSDSWTGNEQFF.

The chain combines TRBV27 with TRBJ2-7, with 9 bases lining up with TRBD1. Germline CDR1 is MNHEY and CDR2 is SMNVEV (reference sequence). V shed 4 bases and J 1 base; nucleotides not matched to a gene: 17. The CDR3 spans 19 residues. The chain's CDR3 is CASSSVFGQGLADSYEQYF. In nucleotides, the CDR3 is TGTGCCAGCAGTTCGGTCTTCGGACAGGGGCTAGCGGATTCCTACGAGCAGTACTTC.

This clone was seen only a few times. The chain uses TRBV2 and TRBJ2-5; a weak D match, TRBD1 (6 bases). Germline lookup yields CDR1 SNHLY and CDR2 FYNNEI. V dropped 4 bases and J dropped 2 bases, with 8 bases sitting between them. CDR3 length: 13 residues. The CDR3 sequence: CASSVGAQETQYF. CDR3 nucleotides: TGTGCCAGCAGTGTGGGGGCTCAAGAGACCCAGTACTTC.